This is a list of T cell receptor beta chains from one sample in a study of shared clonotypes between healthy human individuals. TCRdb keeps only in-frame clones here, not all; method: immunoSEQ multiplex PCR. The table shows approximately 2.5 million clones, with approximately 94% occurring only once. Specimen: naive CD4+ T cells sorted from blood. These receptors came from a man younger than 30 in good health. CDR3s include the opening cysteine and the closing phenylalanine or tryptophan. D genes are given only for firm matches. Rows may omit the clone size; those that give it use once, few, many or a size class.

abundance	d_gene	v_gene	j_gene	CDR3nt	CDR3aa
-	-	TRBV18	TRBJ2-5	TGTGCCAGCTCACCTTCGACAGGTCTAAGTGGTGAGCAGTACTTC	CASSPSTGLSGEQYF
-	TRBD2	TRBV7-2	TRBJ2-2	TGTGCCAGCAGTCAATGGCGGGAGGCTCACACCGGGGAGCTGTTTTTT	CASSQWREAHTGELFF
-	-	TRBV5-6	TRBJ1-3	TGTGCCAGCAGCTTGGGGGTCTCTGGAAACACCATATATTTT	CASSLGVSGNTIYF
-	-	TRBV7-2	TRBJ2-5	TGTGCCAGCAGCTTGAGGGGGAGACAAGAGACCCAGTACTTC	CASSLRGRQETQYF
-	-	TRBV7-2	TRBJ2-3	TGTGCCAGCAGCCCTCGGGGGAGGGGGGATACGCAGTATTTT	CASSPRGRGDTQYF
once	-	TRBV5-1	TRBJ2-3	TGCGCCAGCCGCTCTGGACAGACTGTTCTCACAGATACGCAGTATTTT	CASRSGQTVLTDTQYF
-	TRBD1	TRBV10-3	TRBJ1-1	TGTGCCATTCTACAGGGGGCGAACACTGAAGCTTTCTTT	CAILQGANTEAFF
once	TRBD1	TRBV6-5	TRBJ1-6	TGTGCCAGCAATGGACAGGGACATAATTCACCCCTCCACTTT	CASNGQGHNSPLHF
-	TRBD2	TRBV5-1	TRBJ2-7	TGCGCCAGCAGCTTTGGACTAGCGGGGGAGCAGTACTTC	CASSFGLAGEQYF
-	-	TRBV29-1	TRBJ2-3	TGCAGCGTCCTTCCTCTAGATACGCAGTATTTT	CSVLPLDTQYF
-	-	TRBV10-3	TRBJ2-1	TGTGCCATCACGGACGGAGCTTGGCATGAGCAGTTCTTC	CAITDGAWHEQFF
-	-	TRBV5-5	TRBJ2-2	TGTGCCAGCAGCTTGTCCTCTGGAGGCGGGGAGCTGTTTTTT	CASSLSSGGGELFF
-	TRBD1	TRBV10-3	TRBJ2-3	TGTGCCATCAGGGCGGGGACCGGGACAGGGCTTAAACTAGCGATTGCAGATACGCAGTATTTT	CAIRAGTGTGLKLAIADTQYF
-	-	TRBV6-1	TRBJ1-5	TGTGCCAGCACTCAGTCGGGAAATCAGCCCCAGCATTTT	CASTQSGNQPQHF
-	TRBD2	TRBV7-3	TRBJ2-2	TGTGCCAGCAGCTTAGAGCGGGGGAGTGCCGGGGAGCTGTTTTTT	CASSLERGSAGELFF
-	TRBD2	TRBV10-3	TRBJ2-3	TGTGCCATCAGTGTCCCCGCTAGCGGGGGCACAGATACGCAGTATTTT	CAISVPASGGTDTQYF